The 16 T cell receptor beta chains in this list originate from one sample, sequenced in a study of blood T cell repertoires in COVID-19. This table comes from immunoSEQ multiplex PCR, and its TCRdb copy is limited to in-frame clones, with some not included. The data hold tens of thousands of clones, with about four fifths observed a single time. What was sequenced was peripheral blood. The receptors here all came from a woman aged 70-85 years with acute or convalescent COVID-19.

The rearrangement joins TRBV7-2 to TRBJ1-1; D gene ambiguous. CDR3 length: 13 residues. Germline V lookup: CDR1 SGHTA, CDR2 FQGNSA. V was trimmed by 2 bases and J by 4 bases, leaving 8 bases between them. The CDR3 DNA sequence: TGTGCCAGCAGCTTAAGACGAGGCACTGAAGCTTTCTTT. Its protein product is CASSLRRGTEAFF.

This clone has a single count. The chain's CDR3 is CASSAQTGGTEAFF. CDR3 in DNA: TGTGCCAGCAGCGCACAAACGGGGGGGACTGAAGCTTTCTTT. The chain employs TRBV11-2 and TRBJ1-1; the D gene is possibly TRBD1 (5 bases). The CDR3 contains 14 residues. Germline-derived CDR1 and CDR2 are SGHAT and FQNNGV. V was shortened by 5 bases and J by 5 bases, with 15 bases between the two germline ends.

J is TRBJ1-4 and V is TRBV5-1, with D possibly matching TRBD1 (6 bases). The CDR3 spans 14 residues. V lost 3 bases and J 8 bases, leaving 14 bases between the germline ends. From germline, CDR1 is SGHRS and CDR2 YFSETQ. Here the CDR3 reads CASSSDNQGEKLFF. The CDR3 DNA reads TGCGCCAGCAGCTCGGACAACCAGGGGGAAAAACTGTTTTTT.

The DNA of the CDR3 is TGTGCCAGCAGTTTAGGGACAGAGAATGAAAAACTGTTTTTT. It yields the protein CASSLGTENEKLFF. This rearrangement joins TRBV28 to TRBJ1-4, with TRBD1 matching 7 bases. V was clipped by 2 bases and J by 5 bases; unmatched bases: 2. Germline V gives CDR1 MDHEN, CDR2 SYDVKM. The CDR3 extends over 14 amino acids.

The V call is TRBV19, the J call TRBJ1-5; D is uncertain. V lost 0 bases to trimming and J lost 0 bases, with 6 bases between them. The germline V gene has CDR1 LNHDA and CDR2 SQIVND (reference sequence). The CDR3 consists of 15 residues. The CDR3 sequence: CASSIDLISNQPQHF. The CDR3 DNA follows: TGTGCCAGTAGTATAGACCTTATTAGCAATCAGCCCCAGCATTTT.

This clone was seen a single time. The chain uses TRBV19 and TRBJ2-7; D call uncertain. V lost 4 bases and J 6 bases, leaving 16 bases between the germline ends. The CDR3 spans 14 residues. Germline-derived CDR1 and CDR2 are LNHDA and SQIVND (reference sequence). CDR3 sequence reads: CASSSQVSVAEQYF. The CDR3 bases are TGTGCCAGTAGTAGCCAGGTTAGTGTCGCCGAGCAGTACTTC.

J is TRBJ1-3 and V is TRBV6-5, with D possibly being TRBD1 (6 bases). CDR3 length equals 13 residues. The germline V and J ends were trimmed by 7 bases and 2 bases, with 9 bases remaining between them. Looked up from germline, CDR1 is MNHEY and CDR2 is SVGAGI. The CDR3 reads CASTEGAGNTIYF. CDR3 nucleotide sequence: TGTGCCAGCACCGAGGGGGCTGGAAACACCATATATTTT.

This sequence joins TRBV10-1 and TRBJ1-1, with D perhaps TRBD1 (6 bases). Trimming removed 2 bases at V and 4 bases at J, with 8 bases between. Germline V lookup: CDR1 WNHNN, CDR2 SYGVQD (reference sequence). CDR3 size: 13 residues. DNA for the CDR3: TGCGCCAGCAGTGAGGTCAGGGGCACTGAAGCTTTCTTT. Translated: CASSEVRGTEAFF.

The CDR3 protein is CASSPLTGRLFGNTIYF. Written as DNA, the CDR3 is TGTGCCAGCAGCCCCCTGACAGGGCGGCTATTTGGAAACACCATATATTTT. This chain connects TRBV11-2 to TRBJ1-3; 7 positions match TRBD1. This CDR3 spans 17 amino acids. CDR1 SGHAT and CDR2 FQNNGV come from the germline V gene. With 5 bases clipped from V and 3 bases from J, the junction kept 13 bases outside the gene matches.

V usage is TRBV18 and J usage is TRBJ1-1; D gene ambiguous. Germline V gene lookup returns CDR1 KGHSH and CDR2 LQKENI. V was clipped by 4 bases and J by 8 bases, with 11 bases between them. This CDR3 has 12 residues. DNA of the CDR3: TGTGCCAGCTCACTCTACTTAACCGAAGCTTTCTTT. Its translation is CASSLYLTEAFF. The full variable domain, with the rest looked up from reference TRBV18 and TRBJ1-1, is NAGVMQNPRHLVRRRGQEARLRCSPMKGHSHVYWYRQLPEEGLKFMVYLQKENIIDESGMPKERFSAEFPKEGPSILRIQQVVRGDSAAYFCASSLYLTEAFFGQGTRLTVV.

The rearrangement joins TRBV6-1 to TRBJ1-5; no clear D gene. The CDR3 length is 14 residues. The germline CDR1 and CDR2 sequences are MNHNS and SASEGT. The V end was cut by 3 bases, the J end by 5 bases, with 11 bases between. CDR3 DNA: TGTGCCAGCAGTGAGTTGACACGCGATCAGCCCCAGCATTTT. This encodes CASSELTRDQPQHF.

This clone was detected only once. This rearrangement joins TRBV18 to TRBJ2-7, with D maybe TRBD1 (6 bases). Germline CDR1 is KGHSH and CDR2 is LQKENI. Between the trimmed V and J ends, which lost 6 bases and 5 bases, there was a span of 17 bases. The CDR3 totals 14 residues. CDR3 residues: CASSPPAGADEQYF. The CDR3 DNA reads as TGTGCCAGCTCCCCTCCGGCAGGGGCGGACGAGCAGTACTTC. The full variable domain, completed using reference TRBV18 and TRBJ2-7, is NAGVMQNPRHLVRRRGQEARLRCSPMKGHSHVYWYRQLPEEGLKFMVYLQKENIIDESGMPKERFSAEFPKEGPSILRIQQVVRGDSAAYFCASSPPAGADEQYFGPGTRLTVT.

The chain joins TRBV1 to TRBJ2-3; TRBD2, the D gene given by the table, was not confirmed from the DNA. TRBV1 is a known pseudogene. The CDR3 loop spans 14 amino acids. CDR3 residues: CTSSQDKRGDTQYF. The CDR3 DNA follows: TGCACCAGCAGCCAAGATAAGCGTGGAGATACGCAGTATTTT.

The chain recombines TRBV14 with TRBJ1-1; possibly TRBD1 for D (6 bases). V lost 2 bases and J lost 8, with 21 bases in between. The CDR3 spans 16 residues. Germline V CDR1 and CDR2: SGHDN, FVKESK. The CDR3 region is CASSQKGVTGGGEAFF. CDR3 DNA sequence: TGTGCCAGCAGCCAAAAAGGTGTGACAGGCGGGGGAGAAGCTTTCTTT.

The genes are TRBV2 and TRBJ1-4; 9 bases fit TRBD1. Germline assignment: CDR1 SNHLY and CDR2 FYNNEI. V dropped 0 bases and J dropped 8; count of bases not matched to a gene: 4. The CDR3 is 15 amino acids. Here the CDR3 reads CASSEAGQGGEKLFF. The CDR3 coding sequence is TGTGCCAGCAGTGAAGCGGGACAGGGTGGCGAAAAACTGTTTTTT.

The rearrangement links TRBV18 to TRBJ1-6, with 9 bases that match TRBD1. Trimming took 3 bases from V and 10 from J; bases not matched to a gene: 7. Germline V lookup: CDR1 KGHSH, CDR2 LQKENI. CDR3 length: 15 amino acids. As DNA, the CDR3 is TGTGCCAGCTCACCGAACCGGGACAGGGACTCACCCCTCCACTTT. It encodes CASSPNRDRDSPLHF.